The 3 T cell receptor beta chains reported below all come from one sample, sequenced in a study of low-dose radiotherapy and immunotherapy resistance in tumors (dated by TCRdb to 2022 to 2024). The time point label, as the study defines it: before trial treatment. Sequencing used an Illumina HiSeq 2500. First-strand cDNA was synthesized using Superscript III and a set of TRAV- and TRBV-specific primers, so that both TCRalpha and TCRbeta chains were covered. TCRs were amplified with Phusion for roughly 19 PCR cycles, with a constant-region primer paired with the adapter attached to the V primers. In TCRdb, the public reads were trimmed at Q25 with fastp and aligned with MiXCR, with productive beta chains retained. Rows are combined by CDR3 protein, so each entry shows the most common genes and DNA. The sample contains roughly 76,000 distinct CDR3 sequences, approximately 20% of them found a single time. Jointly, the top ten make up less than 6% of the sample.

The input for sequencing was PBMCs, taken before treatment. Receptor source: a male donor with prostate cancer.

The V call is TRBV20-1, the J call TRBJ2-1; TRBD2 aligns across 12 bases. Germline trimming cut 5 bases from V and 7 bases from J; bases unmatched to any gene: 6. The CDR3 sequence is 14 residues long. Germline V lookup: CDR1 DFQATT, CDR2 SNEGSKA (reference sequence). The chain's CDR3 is CSALPLAGGNEQFF. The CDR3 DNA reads TGCAGTGCTCTACCGCTAGCGGGAGGGAATGAGCAGTTCTTC.

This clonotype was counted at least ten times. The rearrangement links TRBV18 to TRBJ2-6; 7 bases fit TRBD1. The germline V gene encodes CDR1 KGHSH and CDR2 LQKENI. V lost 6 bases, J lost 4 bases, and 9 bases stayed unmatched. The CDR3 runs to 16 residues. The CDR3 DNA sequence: TGTGCCAGCTCGCCAAACAGGGGATCCGGGGCCAACGTCCTGACTTTC. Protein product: CASSPNRGSGANVLTF.

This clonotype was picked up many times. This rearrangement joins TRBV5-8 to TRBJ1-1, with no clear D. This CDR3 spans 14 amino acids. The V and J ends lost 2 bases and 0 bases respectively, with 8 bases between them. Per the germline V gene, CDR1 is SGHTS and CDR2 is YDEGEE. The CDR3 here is CASSLKAMNTEAFF. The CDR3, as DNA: TGTGCCAGCAGCTTAAAGGCCATGAACACTGAAGCTTTCTTT.